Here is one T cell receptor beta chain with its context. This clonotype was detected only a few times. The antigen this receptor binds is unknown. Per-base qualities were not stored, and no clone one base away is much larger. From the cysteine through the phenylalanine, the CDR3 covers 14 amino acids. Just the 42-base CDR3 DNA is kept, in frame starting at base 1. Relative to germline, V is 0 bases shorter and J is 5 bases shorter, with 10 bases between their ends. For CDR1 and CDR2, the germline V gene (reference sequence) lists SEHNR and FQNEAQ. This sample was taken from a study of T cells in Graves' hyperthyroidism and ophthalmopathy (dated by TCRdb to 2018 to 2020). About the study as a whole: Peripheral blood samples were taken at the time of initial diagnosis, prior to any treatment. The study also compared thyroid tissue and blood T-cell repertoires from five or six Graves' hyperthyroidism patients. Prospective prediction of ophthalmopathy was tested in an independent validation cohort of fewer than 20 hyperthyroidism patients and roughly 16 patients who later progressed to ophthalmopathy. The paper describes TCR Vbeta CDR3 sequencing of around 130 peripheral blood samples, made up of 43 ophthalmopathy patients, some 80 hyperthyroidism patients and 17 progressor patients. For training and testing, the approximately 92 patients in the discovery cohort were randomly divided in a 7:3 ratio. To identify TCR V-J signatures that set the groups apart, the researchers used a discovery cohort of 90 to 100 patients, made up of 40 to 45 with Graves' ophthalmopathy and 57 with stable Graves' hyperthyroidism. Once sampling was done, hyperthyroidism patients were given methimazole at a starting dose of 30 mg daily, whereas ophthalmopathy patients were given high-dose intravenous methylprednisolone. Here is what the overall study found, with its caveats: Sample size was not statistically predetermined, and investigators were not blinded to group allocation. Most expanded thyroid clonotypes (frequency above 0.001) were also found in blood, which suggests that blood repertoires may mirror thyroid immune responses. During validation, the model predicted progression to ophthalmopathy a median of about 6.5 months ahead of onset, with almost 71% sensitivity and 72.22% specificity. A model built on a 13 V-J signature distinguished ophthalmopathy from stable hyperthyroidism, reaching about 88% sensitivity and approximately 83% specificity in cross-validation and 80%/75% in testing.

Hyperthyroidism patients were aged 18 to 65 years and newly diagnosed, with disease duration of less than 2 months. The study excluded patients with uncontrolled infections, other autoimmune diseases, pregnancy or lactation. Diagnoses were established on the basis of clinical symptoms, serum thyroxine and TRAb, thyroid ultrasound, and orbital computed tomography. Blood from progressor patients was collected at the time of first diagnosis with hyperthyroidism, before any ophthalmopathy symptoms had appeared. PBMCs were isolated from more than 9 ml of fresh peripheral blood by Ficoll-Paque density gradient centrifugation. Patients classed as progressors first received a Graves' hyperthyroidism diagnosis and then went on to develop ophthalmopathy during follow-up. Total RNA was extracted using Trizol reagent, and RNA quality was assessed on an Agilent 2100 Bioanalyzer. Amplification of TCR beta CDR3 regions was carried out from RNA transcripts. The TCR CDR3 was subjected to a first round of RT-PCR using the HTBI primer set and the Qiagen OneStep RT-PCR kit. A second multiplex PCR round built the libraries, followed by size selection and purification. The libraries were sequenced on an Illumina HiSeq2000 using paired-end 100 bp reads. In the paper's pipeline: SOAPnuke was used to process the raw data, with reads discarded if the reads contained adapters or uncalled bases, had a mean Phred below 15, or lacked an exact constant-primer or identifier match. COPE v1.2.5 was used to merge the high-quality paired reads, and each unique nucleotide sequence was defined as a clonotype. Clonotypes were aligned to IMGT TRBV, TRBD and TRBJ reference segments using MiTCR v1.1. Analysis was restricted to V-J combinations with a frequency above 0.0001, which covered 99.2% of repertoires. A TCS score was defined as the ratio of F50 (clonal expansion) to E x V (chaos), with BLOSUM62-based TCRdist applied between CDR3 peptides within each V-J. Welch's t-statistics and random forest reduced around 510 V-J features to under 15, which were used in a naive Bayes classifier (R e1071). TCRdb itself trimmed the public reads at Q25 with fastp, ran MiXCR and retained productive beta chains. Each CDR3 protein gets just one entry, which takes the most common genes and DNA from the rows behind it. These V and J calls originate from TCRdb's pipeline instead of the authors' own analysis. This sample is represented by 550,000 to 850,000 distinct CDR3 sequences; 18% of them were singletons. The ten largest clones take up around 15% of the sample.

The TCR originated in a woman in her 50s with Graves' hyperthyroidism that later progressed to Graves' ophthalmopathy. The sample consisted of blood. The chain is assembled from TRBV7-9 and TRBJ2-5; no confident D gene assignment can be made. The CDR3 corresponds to CASSLAAARETQYF. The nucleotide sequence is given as TGTGCCAGCAGCTTAGCCGCGGCGAGGGAGACCCAGTACTTC.